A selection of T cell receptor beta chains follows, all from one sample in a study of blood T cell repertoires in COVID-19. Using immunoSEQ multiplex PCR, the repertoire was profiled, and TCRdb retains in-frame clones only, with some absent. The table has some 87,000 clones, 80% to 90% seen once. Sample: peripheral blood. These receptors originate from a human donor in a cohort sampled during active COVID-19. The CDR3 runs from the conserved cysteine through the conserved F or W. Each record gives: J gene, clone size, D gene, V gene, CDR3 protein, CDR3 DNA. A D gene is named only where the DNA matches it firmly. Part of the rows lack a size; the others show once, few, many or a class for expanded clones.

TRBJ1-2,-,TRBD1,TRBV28,CASSLRGDRFTF,TGTGCCAGCAGTTTAAGGGGGGACAGATTCACCTTC
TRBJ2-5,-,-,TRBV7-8,CASSFGGSRGQETQYF,TGTGCCAGCAGCTTTGGCGGGTCTAGAGGGCAAGAGACCCAGTACTTC
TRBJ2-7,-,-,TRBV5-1,CASSDSGYEQYF,TGCGCCAGCAGCGACAGTGGCTACGAGCAGTACTTC
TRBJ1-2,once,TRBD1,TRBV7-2,CASSSGQGFQDYGYTF,TGTGCCAGCAGCTCAGGACAGGGTTTCCAGGACTATGGCTACACCTTC
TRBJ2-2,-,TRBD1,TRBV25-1,CASEGQYTGELFF,TGTGCCAGTGAGGGACAGTACACCGGGGAGCTGTTTTTT
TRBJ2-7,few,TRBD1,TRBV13,CASRFYGQAGNEQYF,TGTGCCAGCAGGTTCTACGGACAGGCGGGCAACGAGCAGTACTTC
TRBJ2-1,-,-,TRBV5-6,CASSPSAWAEQFF,TGTGCCAGCAGCCCATCCGCGTGGGCTGAGCAGTTCTTC
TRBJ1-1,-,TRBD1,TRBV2,CASSQGVNTEAFF,TGTGCCAGCAGTCAGGGGGTCAACACTGAAGCTTTCTTT
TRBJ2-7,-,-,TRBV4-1,CASSQGDSYEQYF,TGCGCCAGCAGCCAAGGCGACAGCTACGAGCAGTACTTC
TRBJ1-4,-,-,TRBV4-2,CASSQGRSGVEKLFF,TGTGCCAGCAGCCAAGGGAGGTCAGGGGTTGAAAAACTGTTTTTT